This TCR beta chain was identified in a study of T cell responses to AZD1222 COVID-19 vaccine. General observations from the study: Only after the peak T cell response were repertoires sampled. The donors showed a predominance of white British ancestry and of females, with possible underestimation of clonal diversity. Baseline serostatus was positive in only a handful of AZD1222 recipients. Vaccination with two AZD1222 doses was followed by a rise in Spike-specific TCR breadth and depth.

Repertoires were generated with immunoSEQ multiplex PCR, while TCRdb's copy carries only in-frame clones and drops some. Of 150,000 to 200,000 clones listed, roughly 90% are singletons. From germline, CDR1 is SGHVS and CDR2 FNYEAQ. V lost 1 base to trimming and J lost 0 bases, with 10 bases between them. This CDR3 comprises 16 residues. As to this clone: Its antigen is still unknown.

The sequencing used peripheral blood, collected on day 0 of AZD1222 vaccination. This sequence originates from an adult in good health. The chain joins TRBV7-6 to TRBJ1-3; D is unclear. This chain's CDR3 is CASSLEWVYSGNTIYF. In DNA, the CDR3 is TGTGCCAGCAGCTTAGAGTGGGTCTACTCTGGAAACACCATATATTTT.